This T cell receptor (beta chain) was captured by sequencing in a study of T cell repertoires in cytomegalovirus infection. Points on this clonotype: The antigen remains undetermined.

From the reads, TCRdb called clonotypes with MiXCR, one entry per CDR3 protein. The table has 350,000 to 400,000 distinct CDR3 sequences, 34% seen once. General observations from the study: HLA-C-restricted CMV-specific TCR beta clonotypes were dominant in the ex vivo response.

This receptor was taken from a human donor in good health (CMV status not recorded). Some clones in this sample may be carry-over from other donors' samples. The material sequenced was cultured PBMCs, taken from culture after CMV antigen stimulation.

The CDR3 region is CASSVGGGLPYEQYF. The CDR3 region has the DNA TGCGCCAGCAGCGTCGGGGGGGGGCTTCCCTACGAGCAGTACTTC. The genes are TRBV5-1 and TRBJ2-7, with 8 bases matching TRBD2. With V trimmed by 4 bases and J by 2 bases, 8 bases remained unmatched. This CDR3 is 15 amino acids long. Germline values: CDR1 SGHRS, CDR2 YFSETQ.